A selection of T cell receptor beta chains follows, all from one sample in a study of blood T cell repertoires in COVID-19. Repertoires were generated with immunoSEQ multiplex PCR, while TCRdb's copy carries only in-frame clones and drops some. The data hold roughly 100,000 clones, with 85% observed a single time. Sequencing used peripheral blood. These receptors were collected from a man aged 50 to 59 with acute or convalescent COVID-19. Each CDR3 is given with its conserved first and last residue. A D gene is named only where the DNA matches it firmly. Not every row has a clone size; where given, it reads once, few, many or a size class.

abundance: -; v_gene: TRBV5-1; j_gene: TRBJ1-3; d_gene: -; CDR3nt: TGCGCCAGCAGCTCCGCGACAGGAGGCTCTGGAAACACCATATATTTT; CDR3aa: CASSSATGGSGNTIYF
abundance: -; v_gene: TRBV27; j_gene: TRBJ2-1; d_gene: TRBD1; CDR3nt: TGTGCCAGCAGTTTCGGGACAGGTCTTCCCCCCCAGTTCTTC; CDR3aa: CASSFGTGLPPQFF
abundance: -; v_gene: TRBV15; j_gene: TRBJ2-5; d_gene: TRBD2; CDR3nt: TGTGCCACCAAGTCCCCCGGGCGGGAGTACGCAGAGACCCAGTACTTC; CDR3aa: CATKSPGREYAETQYF
abundance: -; v_gene: TRBV7-6; j_gene: TRBJ1-5; d_gene: TRBD1; CDR3nt: TGTGCCAGCAGCCCGCGGGACAGTAAATATCAGCCCCAGCATTTT; CDR3aa: CASSPRDSKYQPQHF
abundance: -; v_gene: TRBV19; j_gene: TRBJ1-5; d_gene: TRBD1; CDR3nt: TGTGCCAGTAGCACGGGACAGCCGTACTATCAGCCCCAGCATTTT; CDR3aa: CASSTGQPYYQPQHF
abundance: -; v_gene: TRBV27; j_gene: TRBJ2-1; d_gene: TRBD2; CDR3nt: TGTGCCAGCAGTTTAACTAGCGGGAGTGGCGGGGAGCAGTTCTTC; CDR3aa: CASSLTSGSGGEQFF
abundance: -; v_gene: TRBV6-1; j_gene: TRBJ1-5; d_gene: -; CDR3nt: TGTGCCAGCAGTGAAGAGCGAAGGGGCTACCAGCCCCAGCATTTT; CDR3aa: CASSEERRGYQPQHF
abundance: few; v_gene: TRBV9; j_gene: TRBJ2-2; d_gene: TRBD2; CDR3nt: TGTGCCAGCAGCCCTCGACTAGCGGGGAACACCGGGGAGCTGTTTTTT; CDR3aa: CASSPRLAGNTGELFF
abundance: -; v_gene: TRBV10-1; j_gene: TRBJ2-3; d_gene: TRBD2; CDR3nt: TGCGCCAGCAGGAGAGGACTAGCGGGAGATACGCAGTATTTT; CDR3aa: CASRRGLAGDTQYF
abundance: -; v_gene: TRBV21-1; j_gene: TRBJ1-1; d_gene: -; CDR3nt: TGTGCCAGCAGGAACTCCCATAGATCGAACACTGAAGCTTTCTTT; CDR3aa: CASRNSHRSNTEAFF
abundance: -; v_gene: TRBV4-2; j_gene: TRBJ2-7; d_gene: TRBD2; CDR3nt: TGTGCCAGCAGCCAAGATCCAGCGGGAGAGGCGGGGAACGAGCAGTACTTC; CDR3aa: CASSQDPAGEAGNEQYF
abundance: -; v_gene: TRBV19; j_gene: TRBJ2-3; d_gene: -; CDR3nt: TGTGCCAGTAGTATAAATCGACTAGTCACAGATACGCAGTATTTT; CDR3aa: CASSINRLVTDTQYF
abundance: few; v_gene: TRBV9; j_gene: TRBJ1-6; d_gene: TRBD1; CDR3nt: TGTGCCAGCAGCTCAGCCGGGACAGGGACTTCACCCCTCCACTTT; CDR3aa: CASSSAGTGTSPLHF
abundance: -; v_gene: TRBV10-2; j_gene: TRBJ2-7; d_gene: -; CDR3nt: TGCGCCAGCAGTGCCGCAGGGGAGTGGAACGAGCAGTACTTC; CDR3aa: CASSAAGEWNEQYF
abundance: -; v_gene: TRBV4-2; j_gene: TRBJ2-1; d_gene: TRBD2; CDR3nt: TGTGCCAGCAGCCACGGACTAGCGGACCACAATGAGCAGTTCTTC; CDR3aa: CASSHGLADHNEQFF
abundance: -; v_gene: TRBV12-3/TRBV12-4; j_gene: TRBJ1-5; d_gene: -; CDR3nt: TGTGCCAGCAACAGGGACGTCGGGCGGCCCCAGCATTTT; CDR3aa: CASNRDVGRPQHF
abundance: -; v_gene: TRBV5-1; j_gene: TRBJ1-2; d_gene: -; CDR3nt: TGCGCCAGCAGCACCCAAACACAGGGTTCGGGCTATGGCTACACCTTC; CDR3aa: CASSTQTQGSGYGYTF
abundance: -; v_gene: TRBV5-1; j_gene: TRBJ1-5; d_gene: -; CDR3nt: TGCGCCAGCAGCTTGGGGGGGGAGAGTCAGCCCCAGCATTTT; CDR3aa: CASSLGGESQPQHF
abundance: -; v_gene: TRBV18; j_gene: TRBJ1-2; d_gene: -; CDR3nt: TGTGCCAGCTCACCACCGATAGTTCTTGGCTACACCTTC; CDR3aa: CASSPPIVLGYTF
abundance: -; v_gene: TRBV5-1; j_gene: TRBJ1-1; d_gene: TRBD1; CDR3nt: TGCGCCAGCAGCCCAGGACAGGGGGGGATTGAAGCTTTCTTT; CDR3aa: CASSPGQGGIEAFF